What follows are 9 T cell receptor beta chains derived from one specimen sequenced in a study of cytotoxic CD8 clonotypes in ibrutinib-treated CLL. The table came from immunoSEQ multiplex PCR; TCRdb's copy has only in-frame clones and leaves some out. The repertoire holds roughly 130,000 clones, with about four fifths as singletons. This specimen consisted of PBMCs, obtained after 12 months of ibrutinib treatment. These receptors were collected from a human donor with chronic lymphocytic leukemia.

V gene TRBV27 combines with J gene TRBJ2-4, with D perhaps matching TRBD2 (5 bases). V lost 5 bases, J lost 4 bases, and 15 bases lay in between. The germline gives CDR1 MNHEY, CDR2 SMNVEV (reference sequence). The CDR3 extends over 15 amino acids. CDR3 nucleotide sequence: TGTGCCAGCAGTCCCATCTACGGCGGGAAAAACATTCAGTACTTC. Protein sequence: CASSPIYGGKNIQYF.

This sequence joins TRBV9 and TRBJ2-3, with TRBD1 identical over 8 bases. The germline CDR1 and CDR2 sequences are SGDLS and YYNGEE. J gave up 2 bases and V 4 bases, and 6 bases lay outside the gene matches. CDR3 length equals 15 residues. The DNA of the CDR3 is TGTGCCAGCAGCTCAGGGGGCCCCTCCACAGATACGCAGTATTTT. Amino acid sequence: CASSSGGPSTDTQYF. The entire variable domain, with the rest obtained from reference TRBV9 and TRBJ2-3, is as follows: DSGVTQTPKHLITATGQRVTLRCSPRSGDLSVYWYQQSLDQGLQFLIQYYNGEERAKGNILERFSAQQFPDLHSELNLSSLELGDSALYFCASSSGGPSTDTQYFGPGTRLTVL.

The CDR3 DNA reads as TGCGCCAGCAGCCCGGGTTTGGGACAGCTCTCCTACGAGCAGTACTTC. Protein product: CASSPGLGQLSYEQYF. The chain has TRBV4-3 and TRBJ2-7, with TRBD1 matching over 7 bases. The length of the CDR3 is 16 residues. CDR1 and CDR2 from the germline V gene are LGHNA and YSLEER. Trimming took 4 bases from V and 0 from J; bases not matched to a gene: 9.

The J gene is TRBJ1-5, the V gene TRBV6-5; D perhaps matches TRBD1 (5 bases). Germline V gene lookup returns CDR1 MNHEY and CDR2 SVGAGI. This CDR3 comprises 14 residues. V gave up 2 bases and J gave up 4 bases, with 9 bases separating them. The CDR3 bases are TGTGCCAGCAGTTACGTGGGGGTTAATCAGCCCCAGCATTTT. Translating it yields CASSYVGVNQPQHF.

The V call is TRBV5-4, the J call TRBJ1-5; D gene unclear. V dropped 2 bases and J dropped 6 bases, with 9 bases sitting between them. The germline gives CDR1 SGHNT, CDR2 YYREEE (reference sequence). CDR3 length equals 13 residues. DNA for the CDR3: TGTGCCAGCAGCTTTCAAGGGCGTCAGCCCCAGCATTTT. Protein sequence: CASSFQGRQPQHF. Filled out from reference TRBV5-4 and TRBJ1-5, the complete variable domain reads ETGVTQSPTHLIKTRGQQVTLRCSSQSGHNTVSWYQQALGQGPQFIFQYYREEENGRGNFPPRFSGLQFPNYSSELNVNALELDDSALYLCASSFQGRQPQHFGDGTRLSIL.

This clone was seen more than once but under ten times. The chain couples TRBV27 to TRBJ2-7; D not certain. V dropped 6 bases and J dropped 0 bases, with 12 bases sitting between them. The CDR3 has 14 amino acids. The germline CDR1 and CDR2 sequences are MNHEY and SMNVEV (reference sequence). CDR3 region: CASSYYASSYEQYF. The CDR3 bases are TGTGCCAGCAGCTACTACGCGAGCTCCTACGAGCAGTACTTC.

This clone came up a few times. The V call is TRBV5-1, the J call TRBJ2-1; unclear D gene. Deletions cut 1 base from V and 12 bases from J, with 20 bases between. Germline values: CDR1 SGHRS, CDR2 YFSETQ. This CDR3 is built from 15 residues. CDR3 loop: CASSLRRDPPQRQFF. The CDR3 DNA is TGCGCCAGCAGCTTGCGGCGAGATCCCCCACAAAGGCAGTTCTTC.

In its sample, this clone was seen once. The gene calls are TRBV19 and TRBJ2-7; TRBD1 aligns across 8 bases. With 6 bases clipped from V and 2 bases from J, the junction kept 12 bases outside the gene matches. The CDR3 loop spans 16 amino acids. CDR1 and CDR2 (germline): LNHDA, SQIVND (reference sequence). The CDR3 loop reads CASRDPLRDRTYEQYF. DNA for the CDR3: TGTGCCAGTAGGGACCCACTTAGGGACAGGACCTACGAGCAGTACTTC.

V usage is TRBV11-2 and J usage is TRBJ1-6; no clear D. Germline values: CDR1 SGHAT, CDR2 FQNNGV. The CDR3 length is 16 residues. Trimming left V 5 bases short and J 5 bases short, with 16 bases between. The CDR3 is CASSPDLIADNSPLHF. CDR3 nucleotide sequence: TGTGCCAGCAGCCCAGACCTCATTGCTGATAATTCACCCCTCCACTTT.